This TCR beta chain comes out of a study of PD-1 blockade in classical Hodgkin lymphoma. Overall study findings and caveats: Still unresolved is the cause of the repertoire differences, which may be disease activity or prior therapy.

CDR3 length equals 17 residues. Germline loops: CDR1 SEHNR, CDR2 FQNEAQ (reference sequence). Trimming pared 8 bases from V and 3 bases from J, leaving 22 bases between. Data came from immunoSEQ multiplex PCR; TCRdb stores just in-frame clones and leaves some out. The sample comprises 31,000 or so clones, about two thirds of which are singletons, and less than 4.5% rests with the top ten. Patients all relapsed after autologous stem cell transplantation, and there was variation in brentuximab vedotin exposure. As regards this clone: Its antigen is unidentified.

V gene TRBV7-9 combines with J gene TRBJ2-2; no clear D. The sample was peripheral blood mononuclear cells (PBMCs), taken before the second cycle of nivolumab. This receptor was obtained from a human donor with classical Hodgkin lymphoma. CDR3: CASPLEPMMVDTGELFF. CDR3 bases: TGTGCCAGCCCCCTGGAACCCATGATGGTTGACACCGGGGAGCTGTTTTTT. The whole variable domain, remainder taken from reference TRBV7-9 and TRBJ2-2, is DTGVSQNPRHKITKRGQNVTFRCDPISEHNRLYWYRQTLGQGPEFLTYFQNEAQLEKSRLLSDRFSAERPKGSFSTLEIQRTEQGDSAMYLCASPLEPMMVDTGELFFGEGSRLTVL.